This entry describes one T cell receptor beta chain. Antigen specificity is unknown. This sample was taken from a study of CD8+CD57+ T cells in acquired aplastic anemia. CDR1 LGHNA and CDR2 YNFKEQ come from the germline V gene. This CDR3 has 14 residues. V was trimmed by 3 bases and J by 4 bases, leaving 10 bases between them. Whoever was chosen for sequencing had shown CD8+CD57+ cell expansion by flow cytometry. As a group, the patients uniformly had severe acquired aplastic anemia. Patients were treatment-naive when blood was sampled. General study points: Patients and controls were not found to differ significantly in CD8+ Simpson's diversity.

The use of genomic DNA as template underpinned the TCR beta VDJ and CDR3 profiling. TCRdb reprocessed the reads with MiXCR, giving one entry per CDR3 protein. The data contain hundreds of thousands of distinct CDR3 sequences, roughly 34% of them seen just once; the ten biggest clones take up 0.7% to 1%. V usage is TRBV4-2 and J usage is TRBJ2-1, with TRBD2 as a possible D gene (5 bases). The sequenced material came from sorted CD4+, CD8+, or CD8+CD57+ T cells (not recorded which) from PBMCs. The clonotype was recovered from a human donor with aplastic anemia. CDR3 DNA: TGTGCCAGCAGCCAGGGAGTAGAGTACAATGAGCAGTTCTTC. Its protein is CASSQGVEYNEQFF.